These T cell receptor beta chains were read from a single sample in a study of blood T cell repertoires in COVID-19. Produced via immunoSEQ multiplex PCR; TCRdb's table is partial and in-frame only. The data hold some 94,000 clones, with 87% observed a single time. The sequencing input was peripheral blood. These receptor sequences come from a woman aged 60-75 years with COVID-19, enrolled during active disease. The CDR3 runs from the conserved cysteine through the conserved F or W. The order of the fields is J gene, D gene, V gene, clone size, CDR3 protein, CDR3 DNA. A D gene is named only where the DNA matches it firmly. Clone size, where shown, is once, few, many, or a class for clones that have expanded.

J gene: TRBJ1-2; D gene: -; V gene: TRBV6-1; clone size: -; CDR3 protein: CASSFPDRNYGYTF; CDR3 DNA: TGTGCCAGCAGTTTCCCCGACAGGAACTATGGCTACACCTTC
J gene: TRBJ2-1; D gene: -; V gene: TRBV5-5; clone size: -; CDR3 protein: CASSFTGSSYNEQFF; CDR3 DNA: TGTGCCAGCAGCTTTACAGGGAGCTCCTACAATGAGCAGTTCTTC
J gene: TRBJ1-2; D gene: TRBD1; V gene: TRBV10-3; clone size: -; CDR3 protein: CAISVQGAFRIGYTF; CDR3 DNA: TGTGCCATCAGTGTACAGGGGGCGTTTCGTATCGGCTACACCTTC
J gene: TRBJ2-2; D gene: TRBD2; V gene: TRBV19; clone size: -; CDR3 protein: CASSIGLAGDNTGELFF; CDR3 DNA: TGTGCCAGTAGTATAGGACTAGCGGGGGATAACACCGGGGAGCTGTTTTTT
J gene: TRBJ2-2; D gene: -; V gene: TRBV27; clone size: once; CDR3 protein: CASSLYSGLITGELFF; CDR3 DNA: TGTGCCAGCAGTTTATATTCGGGATTGATCACCGGGGAGCTGTTTTTT
J gene: TRBJ2-5; D gene: -; V gene: TRBV5-5; clone size: few; CDR3 protein: CASAIGGGPETQYF; CDR3 DNA: TGTGCCAGCGCAATCGGTGGGGGCCCAGAGACCCAGTACTTC
J gene: TRBJ1-4; D gene: TRBD1; V gene: TRBV25-1; clone size: -; CDR3 protein: CASSELGQGDEKLFF; CDR3 DNA: TGTGCCAGCAGTGAATTAGGACAGGGGGATGAAAAACTGTTTTTT
J gene: TRBJ2-1; D gene: -; V gene: TRBV28; clone size: -; CDR3 protein: CASSFPLAWGQTYNEQFF; CDR3 DNA: TGTGCCAGCAGTTTTCCGCTGGCCTGGGGACAAACGTACAATGAGCAGTTCTTC
J gene: TRBJ1-6; D gene: TRBD1; V gene: TRBV11-2; clone size: once; CDR3 protein: CASSTTGQVLFNSPLHF; CDR3 DNA: TGTGCCAGCAGCACCACAGGACAGGTCCTCTTTAATTCACCCCTCCACTTT
J gene: TRBJ1-2; D gene: TRBD1; V gene: TRBV10-3; clone size: -; CDR3 protein: CAISQQGGRLNGYTF; CDR3 DNA: TGTGCCATCAGCCAACAGGGGGGGAGGTTGAACGGCTACACCTTC
J gene: TRBJ2-3; D gene: -; V gene: TRBV11-2; clone size: -; CDR3 protein: CASGSGTDTQYF; CDR3 DNA: TGTGCCAGCGGAAGCGGTACAGATACGCAGTATTTT
J gene: TRBJ1-4; D gene: -; V gene: TRBV3-1/TRBV3-2; clone size: -; CDR3 protein: CASSSQATNEKLFF; CDR3 DNA: TGTGCCAGCAGCTCCCAGGCAACTAATGAAAAACTGTTTTTT
J gene: TRBJ2-7; D gene: -; V gene: TRBV7-9; clone size: -; CDR3 protein: CASSLVNSNYEQYF; CDR3 DNA: TGTGCCAGCAGCTTAGTGAACTCCAACTACGAGCAGTACTTC
J gene: TRBJ2-5; D gene: -; V gene: TRBV6-2/TRBV6-3; clone size: -; CDR3 protein: CASSYGGGREETQYF; CDR3 DNA: TGTGCCAGCAGTTACGGGGGCGGGAGAGAAGAGACCCAGTACTTC
J gene: TRBJ2-1; D gene: -; V gene: TRBV11-2; clone size: -; CDR3 protein: CASSSISGPYNEQFF; CDR3 DNA: TGTGCCAGCAGCTCCATCAGCGGCCCTTACAATGAGCAGTTCTTC
J gene: TRBJ2-7; D gene: -; V gene: TRBV30; clone size: -; CDR3 protein: CAWSNNYEQYF; CDR3 DNA: TGTGCCTGGAGTAATAACTACGAGCAGTACTTC
J gene: TRBJ2-4; D gene: -; V gene: TRBV6-6; clone size: -; CDR3 protein: CASSYEAVQYF; CDR3 DNA: TGTGCCAGCAGTTACGAGGCAGTTCAGTACTTC
J gene: TRBJ1-1; D gene: -; V gene: TRBV7-3; clone size: -; CDR3 protein: CASSADPPWGGDTEAFF; CDR3 DNA: TGTGCCAGCAGCGCTGACCCTCCCTGGGGAGGGGACACTGAAGCTTTCTTT
J gene: TRBJ1-5; D gene: -; V gene: TRBV18; clone size: -; CDR3 protein: CASSPQAGAEPQHF; CDR3 DNA: TGTGCCAGCTCACCACAAGCGGGGGCGGAGCCCCAGCATTTT
J gene: TRBJ2-5; D gene: TRBD2; V gene: TRBV28; clone size: once; CDR3 protein: CASSSLGLAGETQYF; CDR3 DNA: TGTGCCAGCAGTTCACTCGGACTAGCGGGAGAGACCCAGTACTTC
J gene: TRBJ2-2; D gene: -; V gene: TRBV7-3; clone size: -; CDR3 protein: CASSLTGPGELFF; CDR3 DNA: TGTGCCAGCAGCTTAACGGGGCCCGGGGAGCTGTTTTTT
J gene: TRBJ1-1; D gene: -; V gene: TRBV6-2/TRBV6-3; clone size: -; CDR3 protein: CASSQGQSWVMNTEAFF; CDR3 DNA: TGTGCCAGCAGTCAAGGACAGTCCTGGGTTATGAACACTGAAGCTTTCTTT
J gene: TRBJ1-2; D gene: -; V gene: TRBV18; clone size: few; CDR3 protein: CASSPPSKTGYGYTF; CDR3 DNA: TGTGCCAGCTCACCACCTTCTAAGACTGGCTATGGCTACACCTTC
J gene: TRBJ1-1; D gene: -; V gene: TRBV12-3/TRBV12-4; clone size: -; CDR3 protein: CASRGHANTEAFF; CDR3 DNA: TGTGCCAGCAGGGGACACGCGAACACCGAAGCTTTCTTT
J gene: TRBJ2-1; D gene: -; V gene: TRBV5-1; clone size: -; CDR3 protein: CASSLGVSSYNEQFF; CDR3 DNA: TGCGCCAGCAGCTTGGGTGTGAGCTCCTACAATGAGCAGTTCTTC
J gene: TRBJ1-1; D gene: -; V gene: TRBV5-1; clone size: -; CDR3 protein: CASSPRGGSTEAFF; CDR3 DNA: TGCGCCAGCAGCCCCCGGGGGGGGAGTACTGAAGCTTTCTTT
J gene: TRBJ2-7; D gene: TRBD1; V gene: TRBV18; clone size: -; CDR3 protein: CASSPLRQGEQYF; CDR3 DNA: TGTGCCAGCTCACCGTTAAGACAGGGAGAGCAGTACTTC
J gene: TRBJ2-6; D gene: -; V gene: TRBV30; clone size: few; CDR3 protein: CAWSVQGESGANVLTF; CDR3 DNA: TGTGCCTGGAGTGTACAGGGAGAGTCTGGGGCCAACGTCCTGACTTTC
J gene: TRBJ2-3; D gene: TRBD1; V gene: TRBV10-3; clone size: once; CDR3 protein: CAISELGQGTDTQYF; CDR3 DNA: TGTGCCATCAGTGAGTTGGGACAGGGTACAGATACGCAGTATTTT
J gene: TRBJ1-5; D gene: TRBD1; V gene: TRBV19; clone size: once; CDR3 protein: CASSATGTGQPQHF; CDR3 DNA: TGTGCCAGTAGTGCCACCGGGACAGGACAGCCCCAGCATTTT
J gene: TRBJ1-5; D gene: TRBD1; V gene: TRBV27; clone size: -; CDR3 protein: CASLQTDREESNQPQHF; CDR3 DNA: TGTGCCAGCCTACAAACGGACAGGGAAGAGAGCAATCAGCCCCAGCATTTT
J gene: TRBJ1-3; D gene: -; V gene: TRBV7-2; clone size: -; CDR3 protein: CASSLWDTSGNTIYF; CDR3 DNA: TGTGCCAGCAGCCTCTGGGACACCTCTGGAAACACCATATATTTT
J gene: TRBJ2-5; D gene: -; V gene: TRBV6-6; clone size: -; CDR3 protein: CASSGSPIGTQYF; CDR3 DNA: TGTGCCAGCAGTGGGAGCCCCATTGGGACCCAGTACTTC
J gene: TRBJ2-2; D gene: -; V gene: TRBV7-2; clone size: -; CDR3 protein: CASSLGKRAANTGELFF; CDR3 DNA: TGTGCCAGCAGCTTAGGGAAGCGGGCCGCGAACACCGGGGAGCTGTTTTTT
J gene: TRBJ1-1; D gene: TRBD1; V gene: TRBV4-1; clone size: -; CDR3 protein: CASSRGQGRTEAFF; CDR3 DNA: TGCGCCAGCAGCCGAGGACAGGGGAGGACTGAAGCTTTCTTT
J gene: TRBJ2-3; D gene: -; V gene: TRBV2; clone size: -; CDR3 protein: CASITDTGTDTQYF; CDR3 DNA: TGTGCCAGCATTACCGACACAGGGACAGATACGCAGTATTTT
J gene: TRBJ1-4; D gene: TRBD1; V gene: TRBV28; clone size: -; CDR3 protein: CASYPGQDNEKLFF; CDR3 DNA: TGTGCCAGCTACCCGGGACAGGATAATGAAAAACTGTTTTTT
J gene: TRBJ1-3; D gene: TRBD1; V gene: TRBV2; clone size: once; CDR3 protein: CASRPTGASGNTIYF; CDR3 DNA: TGTGCCAGCAGGCCGACAGGGGCTTCTGGAAACACCATATATTTT
J gene: TRBJ1-2; D gene: -; V gene: TRBV2; clone size: -; CDR3 protein: CASKGDLNYGYTF; CDR3 DNA: TGTGCCAGCAAGGGGGACCTAAACTATGGCTACACCTTC
J gene: TRBJ2-5; D gene: -; V gene: TRBV7-2; clone size: -; CDR3 protein: CASSFQGSRGTQYF; CDR3 DNA: TGTGCCAGCAGCTTCCAGGGATCGCGTGGGACCCAGTACTTC
J gene: TRBJ2-2; D gene: TRBD1; V gene: TRBV5-4; clone size: -; CDR3 protein: CASSLGQGAPGELFF; CDR3 DNA: TGTGCCAGCAGCCTGGGACAGGGGGCCCCCGGGGAGCTGTTTTTT
J gene: TRBJ2-3; D gene: -; V gene: TRBV6-2/TRBV6-3; clone size: -; CDR3 protein: CASSSRQLELRYF; CDR3 DNA: TGTGCCAGCAGTTCTAGACAGTTAGAGCTACGATATTTT
J gene: TRBJ1-5; D gene: TRBD1; V gene: TRBV19; clone size: few; CDR3 protein: CASSIPGGQPQHF; CDR3 DNA: TGTGCCAGTAGTATCCCAGGGGGGCAGCCCCAGCATTTT
J gene: TRBJ1-5; D gene: -; V gene: TRBV30; clone size: -; CDR3 protein: CAWSEVGRTYQPQHF; CDR3 DNA: TGTGCCTGGAGTGAGGTGGGCAGAACGTATCAGCCCCAGCATTTT
J gene: TRBJ2-7; D gene: TRBD2; V gene: TRBV19; clone size: once; CDR3 protein: CASSKPGGPYEQYF; CDR3 DNA: TGTGCCAGTAGTAAACCGGGAGGCCCTTACGAGCAGTACTTC
J gene: TRBJ1-6; D gene: TRBD1; V gene: TRBV15; clone size: -; CDR3 protein: CATRQGWNSPLHF; CDR3 DNA: TGTGCCACCAGACAGGGGTGGAATTCACCCCTCCACTTT
J gene: TRBJ1-3; D gene: -; V gene: TRBV27; clone size: few; CDR3 protein: CASRSHSSGNTIYF; CDR3 DNA: TGTGCCAGCAGGTCACACAGCTCTGGAAACACCATATATTTT
J gene: TRBJ1-1; D gene: -; V gene: TRBV19; clone size: once; CDR3 protein: CASSRGTEAFF; CDR3 DNA: TGTGCCAGTAGTAGAGGGACTGAAGCTTTCTTT
J gene: TRBJ2-1; D gene: -; V gene: TRBV19; clone size: once; CDR3 protein: CASSKGQINNEQFF; CDR3 DNA: TGTGCCAGTAGTAAAGGACAGATCAACAATGAGCAGTTCTTC
J gene: TRBJ2-3; D gene: TRBD1; V gene: TRBV18; clone size: -; CDR3 protein: CASSRTGDTDTQYF; CDR3 DNA: TGTGCCAGCTCACGAACAGGGGACACAGATACGCAGTATTTT
J gene: TRBJ2-1; D gene: TRBD2; V gene: TRBV27; clone size: -; CDR3 protein: CASSTGLDYNEQFF; CDR3 DNA: TGTGCCAGCAGTACGGGACTAGACTACAATGAGCAGTTCTTC
J gene: TRBJ1-5; D gene: -; V gene: TRBV7-2; clone size: once; CDR3 protein: CASSLDRQPQHF; CDR3 DNA: TGTGCCAGCAGCTTAGACAGGCAGCCCCAGCATTTT
J gene: TRBJ2-5; D gene: -; V gene: TRBV25-1; clone size: -; CDR3 protein: CASSDLIGAVQETQYF; CDR3 DNA: TGTGCCAGCAGTGATTTAATAGGGGCTGTGCAAGAGACCCAGTACTTC
J gene: TRBJ2-7; D gene: TRBD1; V gene: TRBV6-6; clone size: once; CDR3 protein: CASSYLTGPYEQYF; CDR3 DNA: TGTGCCAGCAGTTACTTGACAGGGCCCTACGAGCAGTACTTC
J gene: TRBJ1-5; D gene: -; V gene: TRBV19; clone size: -; CDR3 protein: CATGSQPQHF; CDR3 DNA: TGTGCCACGGGGTCCCAGCCCCAGCATTTT
J gene: TRBJ1-2; D gene: -; V gene: TRBV18; clone size: -; CDR3 protein: CASSPQSTELYGYTF; CDR3 DNA: TGTGCCAGCTCACCACAGAGCACAGAGCTCTATGGCTACACCTTC
J gene: TRBJ1-6; D gene: TRBD1; V gene: TRBV6-1; clone size: -; CDR3 protein: CASSEAGQGGSPLHF; CDR3 DNA: TGTGCCAGCAGTGAAGCGGGACAGGGGGGCTCACCCCTCCACTTT
J gene: TRBJ2-5; D gene: -; V gene: TRBV3-1/TRBV3-2; clone size: -; CDR3 protein: CASSPGVRLETQYF; CDR3 DNA: TGTGCCAGCAGCCCCGGGGTCAGGCTCGAGACCCAGTACTTC
J gene: TRBJ1-1; D gene: -; V gene: TRBV9; clone size: -; CDR3 protein: CASSVGPNTEAFF; CDR3 DNA: TGTGCCAGCAGCGTAGGGCCGAACACTGAAGCTTTCTTT
J gene: TRBJ2-7; D gene: -; V gene: TRBV7-9; clone size: -; CDR3 protein: CASSLNEGYEQYF; CDR3 DNA: TGTGCCAGCAGCTTAAATGAGGGATACGAGCAGTACTTC